This TCR beta chain was sequenced in a study of cytomegalovirus exposure and HLA in healthy donors. This clone was seen just once. PCR primers comprised 60 Vbeta and 13 Jbeta primers. The assay was immunoSEQ multiplex PCR, and TCRdb's table has in-frame clones only and misses some. The sample comprises approximately 170,000 clones, 81% of which are singletons, and 1.3% rests with the top ten. The CDR3 sequence is 16 residues long. Trimming removed 1 base at V and 4 bases at J, with 13 bases between. In germline, CDR1 is KGHSH, CDR2 LQKENI. The genes are TRBV18 and TRBJ2-2; possible D gene TRBD2, 6 bases. The source of this sequence is a man aged 50 to 60 in good health and CMV-seropositive. The specimen sequenced was PBMCs. The CDR3 nucleotides are TGTGCCAGCTCACCACGCGGGGCGGCGGGCACCGGGGAGCTGTTTTTT. This sequence encodes CASSPRGAAGTGELFF.